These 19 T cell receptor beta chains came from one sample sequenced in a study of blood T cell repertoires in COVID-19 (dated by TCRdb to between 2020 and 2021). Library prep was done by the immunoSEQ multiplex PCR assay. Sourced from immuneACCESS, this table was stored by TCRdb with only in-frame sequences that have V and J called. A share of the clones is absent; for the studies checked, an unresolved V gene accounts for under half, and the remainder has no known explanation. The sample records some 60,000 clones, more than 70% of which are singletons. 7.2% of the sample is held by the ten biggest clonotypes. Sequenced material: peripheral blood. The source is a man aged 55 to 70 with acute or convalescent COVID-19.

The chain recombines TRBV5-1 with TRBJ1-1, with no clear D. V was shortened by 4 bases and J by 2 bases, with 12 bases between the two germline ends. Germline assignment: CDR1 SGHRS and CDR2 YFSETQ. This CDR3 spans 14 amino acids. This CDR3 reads CASSRWAGNTEAFF. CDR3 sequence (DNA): TGCGCCAGCAGCCGTTGGGCGGGTAACACTGAAGCTTTCTTT.

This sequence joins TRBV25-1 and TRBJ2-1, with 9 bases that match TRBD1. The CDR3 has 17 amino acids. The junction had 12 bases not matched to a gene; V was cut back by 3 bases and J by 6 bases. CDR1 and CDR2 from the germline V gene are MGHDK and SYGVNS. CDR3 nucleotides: TGTGCCAGCAGTGACGCCTCCGGGACAGGGTGGGGCAATGAGCAGTTCTTC. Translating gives CASSDASGTGWGNEQFF.

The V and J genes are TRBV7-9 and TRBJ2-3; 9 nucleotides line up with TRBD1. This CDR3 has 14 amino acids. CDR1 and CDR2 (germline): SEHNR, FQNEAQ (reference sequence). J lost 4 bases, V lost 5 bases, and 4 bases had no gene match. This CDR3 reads CASSKGQGADTQYF. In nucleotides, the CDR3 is TGTGCCAGCAGCAAGGGACAGGGTGCAGATACGCAGTATTTT.

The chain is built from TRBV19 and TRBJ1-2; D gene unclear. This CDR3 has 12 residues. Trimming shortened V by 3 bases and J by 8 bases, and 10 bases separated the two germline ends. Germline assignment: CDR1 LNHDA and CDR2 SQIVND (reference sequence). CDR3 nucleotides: TGTGCCAGTAGTATCCGGGGTTACGGCTACACCTTC. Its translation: CASSIRGYGYTF.

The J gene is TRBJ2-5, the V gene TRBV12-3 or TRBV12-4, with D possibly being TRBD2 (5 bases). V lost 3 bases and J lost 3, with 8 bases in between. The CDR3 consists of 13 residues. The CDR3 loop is CASSLHGEETQYF. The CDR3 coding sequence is TGTGCCAGCAGTTTGCACGGGGAAGAGACCCAGTACTTC.

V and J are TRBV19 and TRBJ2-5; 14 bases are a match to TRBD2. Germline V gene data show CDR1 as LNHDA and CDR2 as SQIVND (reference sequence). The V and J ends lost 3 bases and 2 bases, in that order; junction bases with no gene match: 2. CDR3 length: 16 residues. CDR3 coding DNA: TGTGCCAGTAGTATGGGACTAGCGGGGGCACAAGAGACCCAGTACTTC. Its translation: CASSMGLAGAQETQYF.

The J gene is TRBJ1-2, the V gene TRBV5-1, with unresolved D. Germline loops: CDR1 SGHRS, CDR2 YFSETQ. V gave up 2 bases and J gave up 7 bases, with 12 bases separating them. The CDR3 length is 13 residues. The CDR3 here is CASSFGGEGGYTF. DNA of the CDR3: TGCGCCAGCAGCTTCGGCGGAGAGGGTGGCTACACCTTC.

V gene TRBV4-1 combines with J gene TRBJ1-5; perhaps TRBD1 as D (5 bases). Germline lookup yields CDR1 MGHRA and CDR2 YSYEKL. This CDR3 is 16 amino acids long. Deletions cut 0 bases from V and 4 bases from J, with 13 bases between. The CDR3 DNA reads TGCGCCAGCAGCCAAGAACTAGGGGAGGGGAATCAGCCCCAGCATTTT. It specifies CASSQELGEGNQPQHF.

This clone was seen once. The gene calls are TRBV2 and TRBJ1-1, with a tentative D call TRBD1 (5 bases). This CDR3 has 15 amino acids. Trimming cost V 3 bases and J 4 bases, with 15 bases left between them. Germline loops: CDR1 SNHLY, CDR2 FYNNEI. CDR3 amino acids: CASSETPGGSTEAFF. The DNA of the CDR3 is TGTGCCAGCAGTGAGACCCCCGGGGGATCCACTGAAGCTTTCTTT. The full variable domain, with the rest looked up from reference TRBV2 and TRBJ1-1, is EPEVTQTPSHQVTQMGQEVILRCVPISNHLYFYWYRQILGQKVEFLVSFYNNEISEKSEIFDDQFSVERPDGSNFTLKIRSTKLEDSAMYFCASSETPGGSTEAFFGQGTRLTVV.

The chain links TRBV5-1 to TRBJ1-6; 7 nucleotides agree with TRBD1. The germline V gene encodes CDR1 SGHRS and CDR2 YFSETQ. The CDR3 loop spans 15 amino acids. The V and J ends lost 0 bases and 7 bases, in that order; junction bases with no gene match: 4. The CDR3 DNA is TGCGCCAGCAGCTTGGTGGGCAGGGGGAATTCACCCCTCCACTTT. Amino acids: CASSLVGRGNSPLHF.

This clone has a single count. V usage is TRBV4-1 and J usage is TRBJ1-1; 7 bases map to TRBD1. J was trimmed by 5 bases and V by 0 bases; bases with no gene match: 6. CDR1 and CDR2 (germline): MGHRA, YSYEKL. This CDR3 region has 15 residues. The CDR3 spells CASSQETPGGTEAFF. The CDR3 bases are TGCGCCAGCAGCCAAGAAACCCCAGGGGGGACTGAAGCTTTCTTT.

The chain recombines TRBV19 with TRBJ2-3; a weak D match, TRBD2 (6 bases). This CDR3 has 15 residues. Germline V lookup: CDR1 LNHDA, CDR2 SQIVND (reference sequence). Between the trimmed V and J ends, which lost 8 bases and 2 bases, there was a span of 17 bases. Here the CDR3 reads CASGARDFFTDTQYF. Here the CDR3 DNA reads TGTGCCAGTGGAGCCCGGGACTTCTTCACAGATACGCAGTATTTT.

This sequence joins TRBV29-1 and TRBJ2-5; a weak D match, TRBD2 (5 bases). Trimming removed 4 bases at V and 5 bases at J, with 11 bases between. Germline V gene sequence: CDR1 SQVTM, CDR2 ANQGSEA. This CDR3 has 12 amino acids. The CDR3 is CSVGRGLETQYF. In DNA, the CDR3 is TGCAGCGTTGGCCGGGGATTGGAGACCCAGTACTTC.

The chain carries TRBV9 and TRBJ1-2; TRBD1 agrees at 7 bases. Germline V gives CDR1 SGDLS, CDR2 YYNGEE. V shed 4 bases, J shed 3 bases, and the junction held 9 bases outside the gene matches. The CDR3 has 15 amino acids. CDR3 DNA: TGTGCCAGCAGCCCGGGGACAGTCGATTACTATGGCTACACCTTC. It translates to CASSPGTVDYYGYTF.

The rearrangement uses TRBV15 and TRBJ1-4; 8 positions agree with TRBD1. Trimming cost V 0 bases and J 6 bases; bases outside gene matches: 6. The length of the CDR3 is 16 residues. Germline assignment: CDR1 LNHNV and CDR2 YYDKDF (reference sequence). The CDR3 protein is CATSRDRSTGDEKLFF. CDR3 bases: TGTGCCACCAGCAGAGATCGGTCGACAGGGGATGAAAAACTGTTTTTT. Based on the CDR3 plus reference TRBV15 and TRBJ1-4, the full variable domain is DAMVIQNPRYQVTQFGKPVTLSCSQTLNHNVMYWYQQKSSQAPKLLFHYYDKDFNNEADTPDNFQSRRPNTSFCFLDIRSPGLGDTAMYLCATSRDRSTGDEKLFFGSGTQLSVL.

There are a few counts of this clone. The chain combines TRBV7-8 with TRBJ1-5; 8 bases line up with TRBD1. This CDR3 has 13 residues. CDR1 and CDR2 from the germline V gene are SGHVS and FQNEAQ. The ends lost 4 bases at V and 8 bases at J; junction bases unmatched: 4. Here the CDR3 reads CASSSTGEKPQHF. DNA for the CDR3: TGTGCCAGCAGCTCGACAGGGGAAAAGCCCCAGCATTTT.

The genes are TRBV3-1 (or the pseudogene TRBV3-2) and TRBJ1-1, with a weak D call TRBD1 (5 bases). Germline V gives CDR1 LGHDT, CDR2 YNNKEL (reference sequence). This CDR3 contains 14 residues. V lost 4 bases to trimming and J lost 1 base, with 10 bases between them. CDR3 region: CASSRDLENTEAFF. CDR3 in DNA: TGTGCCAGCAGCCGGGACTTAGAGAACACTGAAGCTTTCTTT.

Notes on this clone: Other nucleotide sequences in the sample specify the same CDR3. In DNA form, the CDR3 reads TGTGCCAGCAGCTTGGATCGGGACTATGGCTACACCTTC. Protein product: CASSLDRDYGYTF. V is TRBV5-4 and J is TRBJ1-2, with D hard to call. From germline, CDR1 is SGHNT and CDR2 YYREEE (reference sequence). The CDR3 has 13 residues. V gave up 0 bases and J gave up 3 bases, with 6 bases separating them.

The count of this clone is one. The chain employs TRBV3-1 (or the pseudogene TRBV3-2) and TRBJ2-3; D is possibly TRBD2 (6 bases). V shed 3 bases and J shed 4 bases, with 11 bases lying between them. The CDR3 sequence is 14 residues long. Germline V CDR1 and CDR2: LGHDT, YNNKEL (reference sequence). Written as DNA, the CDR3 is TGTGCCAGCAGCCAGATGAGACTAGCAGATACGCAGTATTTT. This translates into CASSQMRLADTQYF.